These 32 T cell receptor beta chains were sequenced from one sample in a study of CD8+ T cells in alopecia areata. Isolated RNA was reverse transcribed into cDNA used as the sequencing template. Assay: immunoSEQ multiplex PCR; the TCRdb copy retains only in-frame clones and omits some. The sample has about 130,000 clones; 45% to 65% are singletons. The sample in question was CD4+ T cells sorted from blood, obtained at week 0. These receptors all stem from a human donor with alopecia areata.

This clone occurred a few times. The V call is TRBV7-9, the J call TRBJ2-5; 7 bases line up with TRBD1. CDR1 is SEHNR and CDR2 is FQNEAQ in the germline V gene (reference sequence). The CDR3 loop spans 13 amino acids. V shed 5 bases, J shed 4 bases, and the junction held 4 bases outside the gene matches. The CDR3: CASSLRDRETQYF. In nucleotides, the CDR3 is TGTGCCAGCAGCCTACGGGACAGAGAGACCCAGTACTTC.

V gene TRBV30 combines with J gene TRBJ2-1; D possibly corresponds to TRBD1 (5 bases). CDR3 length: 12 residues. Germline loops: CDR1 GTSNPN, CDR2 SVGIG (reference sequence). With 8 bases removed from V and 7 bases from J, the gap between germline ends came to 15 bases. CDR3: CAGRQGRNEQFF. For the CDR3, the DNA is TGTGCCGGTAGGCAGGGTAGAAATGAGCAGTTCTTC.

J is TRBJ1-1 and V is TRBV5-1, with D unresolved. Germline assignment: CDR1 SGHRS and CDR2 YFSETQ. Trimming removed 4 bases at V and 3 bases at J, with 10 bases between. This CDR3 is 13 amino acids long. The CDR3 region has the DNA TGCGCCAGCAGCCCGGCGGGTGACACTGAAGCTTTCTTT. This codes for CASSPAGDTEAFF. The whole variable domain, filled in from reference TRBV5-1 and TRBJ1-1, reads KAGVTQTPRYLIKTRGQQVTLSCSPISGHRSVSWYQQTPGQGLQFLFEYFSETQRNKGNFPGRFSGRQFSNSRSEMNVSTLELGDSALYLCASSPAGDTEAFFGQGTRLTVV.

The V gene is TRBV10-3, the J gene TRBJ1-2; maybe TRBD1 (5 bases). CDR1 and CDR2 (germline): ENHRY, SYGVKD. The V end was cut by 0 bases, the J end by 4 bases, with 15 bases between. This CDR3 is 16 amino acids long. CDR3 protein: CAISESTGPGAYGYTF. CDR3 coding DNA: TGTGCCATCAGTGAGTCAACGGGGCCAGGCGCCTATGGCTACACCTTC.

A few counts support this clone. The chain uses TRBV5-6 and TRBJ2-1, with TRBD2 matching over 8 bases. Germline values: CDR1 SGHDT, CDR2 YYEEEE. Germline trimming cut 0 bases from V and 5 bases from J; bases unmatched to any gene: 13. This CDR3 has 18 amino acids. The CDR3, as DNA: TGTGCCAGCAGCTTGGTTCGGGCGGGAGGCTTGCCGCACAATGAGCAGTTCTTC. It is translated as CASSLVRAGGLPHNEQFF. Together with reference TRBV5-6 and TRBJ2-1, the CDR3 gives the full variable domain: DAGVTQSPTHLIKTRGQQVTLRCSPKSGHDTVSWYQQALGQGPQFIFQYYEEEERQRGNFPDRFSGHQFPNYSSELNVNALLLGDSALYLCASSLVRAGGLPHNEQFFGPGTRLTVL.

This clone was observed a few times. The chain uses TRBV19 and TRBJ1-4; D is undetermined. Germline CDR1 and CDR2: LNHDA and SQIVND (reference sequence). V lost 5 bases to trimming and J lost 7 bases, with 11 bases between them. CDR3 length: 13 residues. Here the CDR3 DNA reads TGTGCCAGTAGTCCGCGGGGAGGTGAAAAACTGTTTTTT. This sequence encodes CASSPRGGEKLFF.

The chain links TRBV23-1 to TRBJ1-1; D remains ambiguous. TRBV23-1 is recorded as an ORF, its role being uncertain. The V end lost 9 bases, the J end lost 3 bases, and 23 bases lay between the germline ends. This CDR3 has 16 residues. In DNA, the CDR3 is TGCGCCAGTCCCTGTCGGGATCCGGGGTTAGACACTGAAGCTTTCTTT. The encoded protein is CASPCRDPGLDTEAFF.

This clone was seen a handful of times. The chain combines TRBV27 with TRBJ2-5, with 12 bases identical to TRBD2. The V and J ends lost 5 bases and 5 bases, in that order; junction bases with no gene match: 15. CDR1 MNHEY and CDR2 SMNVEV come from the germline V gene (reference sequence). The CDR3 spans 18 residues. In nucleotides, the CDR3 is TGTGCCAGCAGTCAAAGGGGGTTCCGGACTAGCGGGGACGAGACCCAGTACTTC. Protein product: CASSQRGFRTSGDETQYF.

The V and J genes are TRBV29-1 and TRBJ2-5; D not certain. Judging by the DNA end, TRBJ2-7 fits better; the J call may be wrong. The CDR3 is 11 amino acids. Germline CDR1 and CDR2: SQVTM and ANQGSEA. The CDR3 region is CSAQQAYEQYF. In DNA form, the CDR3 reads TGCAGCGCCCAGCAGGCCTACGAGCAGTACTTC.

The V gene is TRBV7-2, the J gene TRBJ2-7; D is uncertain. The CDR3 is 15 residues long. Trimming shortened V by 1 base and J by 3 bases, and 13 bases separated the two germline ends. From germline, CDR1 is SGHTA and CDR2 FQGNSA. The CDR3 region has the DNA TGTGCCAGCAGCTTAGATGGGTCTCCCTTCTACGAGCAGTACTTC. Encoded protein: CASSLDGSPFYEQYF.

The V and J genes are TRBV7-9 and TRBJ1-6, with no clear D. Germline V gives CDR1 SEHNR, CDR2 FQNEAQ (reference sequence). The V gene lost 5 bases and the J gene lost 0 bases, with 14 bases spanning the gap. This CDR3 spans 17 amino acids. CDR3 nucleotide sequence: TGTGCCAGCAGCGCGGGGAGTAGCAGCTCCTATAATTCACCCCTCCACTTT. Amino acids: CASSAGSSSSYNSPLHF.

The chain carries TRBV7-2 and TRBJ1-4; a possible D gene is TRBD1 (6 bases). CDR3 size: 15 residues. Deletions cut 1 base from V and 6 bases from J, with 12 bases between. Germline assignment: CDR1 SGHTA and CDR2 FQGNSA. This CDR3 is CASSLVWGRDEKLFF. The DNA for the CDR3 is TGTGCCAGCAGCTTAGTATGGGGGCGAGATGAAAAACTGTTTTTT. The entire variable domain, with the rest obtained from reference TRBV7-2 and TRBJ1-4, is as follows: GAGVSQSPSNKVTEKGKDVELRCDPISGHTALYWYRQSLGQGLEFLIYFQGNSAPDKSGLPSDRFSAERTGGSVSTLTIQRTQQEDSAVYLCASSLVWGRDEKLFFGSGTQLSVL.

This chain connects TRBV30 to TRBJ2-2; D is perhaps TRBD1 (6 bases). Between the trimmed V and J ends, which lost 2 bases and 6 bases, there was a span of 7 bases. The germline CDR1 and CDR2 sequences are GTSNPN and SVGIG (reference sequence). The length of the CDR3 is 12 residues. The CDR3 reads CAWSPGAGELFF. For the CDR3, the DNA is TGTGCCTGGAGTCCAGGGGCCGGGGAGCTGTTTTTT. Variable domain in full (rest from reference TRBV30 and TRBJ2-2): SQTIHQWPATLVQPVGSPLSLECTVEGTSNPNLYWYRQAAGRGLQLLFYSVGIGQISSEVPQNLSASRPQDRQFILSSKKLLLSDSGFYLCAWSPGAGELFFGEGSRLTVL.

This clone was observed a few times. CDR3 protein: CAITPSGRNNEQFF. DNA of the CDR3: TGTGCCATCACACCTAGCGGGAGGAACAATGAGCAGTTCTTC. The chain couples TRBV10-3 to TRBJ2-1, with 11 bases lining up with TRBD2. V lost 7 bases and J lost 5; bases outside the gene matches: 4. The CDR3 extends over 14 amino acids. Germline V gives CDR1 ENHRY, CDR2 SYGVKD.

This chain connects TRBV5-6 to TRBJ2-2; D is undetermined. The CDR3 loop spans 16 amino acids. The germline CDR1 and CDR2 sequences are SGHDT and YYEEEE. V was trimmed by 4 bases and J by 0 bases, leaving 13 bases between them. CDR3 in amino acids: CASSLLGFSNTGELFF. CDR3 sequence (DNA): TGTGCCAGCAGCCTCCTCGGGTTCTCGAACACCGGGGAGCTGTTTTTT.

This clone was counted a single time. V usage is TRBV7-3 and J usage is TRBJ2-5; TRBD1 or TRBD2 may be the D gene (5 bases each). Per the germline V gene, CDR1 is SGHTA and CDR2 is FQGTGA. V was cut by 2 bases and J by 9 bases, with 7 bases left in between. The CDR3 is 11 amino acids. CDR3 protein: CASSLEGPQYF. DNA for the CDR3: TGTGCCAGCAGCTTAGAGGGACCCCAGTACTTC.

Concerning this clone: The junction and the germline gene differ at one end; a read error may be behind it. The same CDR3 arises from other DNA sequences in this sample as well. This chain links TRBV11-2 with TRBJ1-1; D not certain. Germline CDR1 reads SGHAT; CDR2 reads FQNNGV. The CDR3 runs 14 residues. The CDR3 DNA sequence: TGTGCCAGCAGCTTAGGTGAAGTGAACACTGAGGCTTTCTTT. Its protein is CASSLGEVNTEAFF.

The genes are TRBV7-2 and TRBJ2-5, with D possibly TRBD2 on 5 matching bases. CDR1 and CDR2 from the germline V gene are SGHTA and FQGNSA. Deletions cut 6 bases from V and 5 bases from J, with 10 bases between. This CDR3 comprises 12 residues. In nucleotides, the CDR3 is TGTGCCAGCAGTCGCCCGGGGGAGACCCAGTACTTC. Its translation is CASSRPGETQYF.

The chain is built from TRBV4-2 and TRBJ1-5; D is perhaps TRBD1 (5 bases). The CDR3 covers 18 residues. V was trimmed by 0 bases and J by 4 bases, leaving 19 bases between them. CDR1 is LGHNA, CDR2 YNFKEQ, per germline. The CDR3 loop is CASSQDISSGAANQPQHF. CDR3 nucleotides: TGTGCCAGCAGCCAAGATATCAGTAGTGGGGCCGCTAATCAGCCCCAGCATTTT.

The CDR3 bases are TGTGCCAGCAGCGTAAACAGGGGGGAGACCCAGTACTTC. This translates into CASSVNRGETQYF. The V call is TRBV9, the J call TRBJ2-5, with 8 bases that match TRBD1. Germline-derived CDR1 and CDR2 are SGDLS and YYNGEE. Unmatched junction bases numbered 1, after V lost 1 base and J lost 5 bases. This CDR3 comprises 13 residues. The entire variable domain, with the rest obtained from reference TRBV9 and TRBJ2-5, is as follows: DSGVTQTPKHLITATGQRVTLRCSPRSGDLSVYWYQQSLDQGLQFLIQYYNGEERAKGNILERFSAQQFPDLHSELNLSSLELGDSALYFCASSVNRGETQYFGPGTRLLVL.

V gene TRBV7-3 combines with J gene TRBJ2-2, with no clear D. The V end was cut by 6 bases, the J end by 3 bases, with 8 bases between. CDR1 and CDR2 (germline): SGHTA, FQGTGA. The CDR3 runs 13 residues. As DNA, the CDR3 is TGTGCCAGCAGTCGAGGACACACCGGGGAGCTGTTTTTT. Translated: CASSRGHTGELFF.

This clone was counted only a few times. The CDR3 DNA reads as TGTGCCAGCAGCTTAGCCCCGGGGCTGAACACCGGGGAGCTGTTTTTT. Its translation is CASSLAPGLNTGELFF. The chain recombines TRBV7-2 with TRBJ2-2; either TRBD1 or TRBD2 may fit D (5 bases each). The CDR3 loop spans 16 amino acids. The germline gives CDR1 SGHTA, CDR2 FQGNSA. The germline V and J ends were trimmed by 0 bases and 1 base, with 9 bases remaining between them.

This chain connects TRBV20-1 to TRBJ2-5; tentative D call: TRBD1 (5 bases). CDR1 and CDR2 (germline): DFQATT, SNEGSKA (reference sequence). Between the trimmed V and J ends, which lost 7 bases and 10 bases, there was a span of 16 bases. The CDR3 has 11 amino acids. CDR3 sequence reads: CSVPGYGSQYF. The CDR3 DNA follows: TGCAGTGTACCAGGGTACGGTAGCCAGTACTTC.

The chain joins TRBV5-1 to TRBJ2-1; TRBD1 is a possible D gene (5 bases). Germline CDR1 and CDR2: SGHRS and YFSETQ. The CDR3 loop spans 15 amino acids. With 2 bases removed from V and 2 bases from J, the gap between germline ends came to 11 bases. CDR3 amino acids: CASSFDSLTYNEQFF. The CDR3 DNA sequence: TGCGCCAGCAGCTTCGACAGTCTGACCTACAATGAGCAGTTCTTC.

This clone was found a few times. This sequence joins TRBV7-2 and TRBJ2-4; the D is unclear. CDR1 is SGHTA and CDR2 is FQGNSA in the germline V gene. Trimming took off 1 base at V and 0 bases at J, with 10 bases between the two ends. CDR3 length: 16 residues. For the CDR3, the DNA is TGTGCCAGCAGCTTAGTGCCGATACAAGCCAAAAACATTCAGTACTTC. It yields the protein CASSLVPIQAKNIQYF.

The V and J genes are TRBV29-1 and TRBJ2-5, with 8 bases lining up with TRBD1. Losses at the gene ends were 3 bases for V and 9 bases for J; bases not matched to a gene: 9. The CDR3 is 13 residues long. Germline values: CDR1 SQVTM, CDR2 ANQGSEA. The CDR3 DNA is TGCAGCGTTGACAGGGGGCTAAGAGGGGCCCAGTACTTC. It is translated as CSVDRGLRGAQYF.

The rearrangement joins TRBV7-9 to TRBJ2-3; 7 bases map to TRBD2. V lost 5 bases to trimming and J lost 5 bases; unmatched junction nucleotides: 7. CDR3 length: 14 amino acids. Germline V lookup: CDR1 SEHNR, CDR2 FQNEAQ (reference sequence). CDR3 protein: CASSPSRGEDTQYF. The CDR3, as DNA: TGTGCCAGCAGCCCTAGCCGGGGGGAAGATACGCAGTATTTT. The full variable domain, in which reference TRBV7-9 and TRBJ2-3 provide the parts outside the CDR3, is DTGVSQNPRHKITKRGQNVTFRCDPISEHNRLYWYRQTLGQGPEFLTYFQNEAQLEKSRLLSDRFSAERPKGSFSTLEIQRTEQGDSAMYLCASSPSRGEDTQYFGPGTRLTVL.

The V call is TRBV7-3, the J call TRBJ2-3, with a weak D call TRBD1 (6 bases). V lost 4 bases, J lost 4 bases, and 15 bases lay in between. The germline V gene has CDR1 SGHTA and CDR2 FQGTGA. The CDR3 contains 15 residues. The DNA of the CDR3 is TGTGCCAGCAGCTCCAGGGGATATGATGCAGATACGCAGTATTTT. Its protein is CASSSRGYDADTQYF. Supplemented by reference TRBV7-3 and TRBJ2-3, the full variable domain reads GAGVSQTPSNKVTEKGKYVELRCDPISGHTALYWYRQSLGQGPEFLIYFQGTGAADDSGLPNDRFFAVRPEGSVSTLKIQRTERGDSAVYLCASSSRGYDADTQYFGPGTRLTVL.

This clone was seen a handful of times. CDR3 sequence reads: CASSLVTSGRDEQFF. CDR3 DNA sequence: TGCGCCAGCAGCTTGGTTACTAGCGGGAGGGATGAGCAGTTCTTC. This chain links TRBV5-1 with TRBJ2-1, with TRBD2 matching over 13 bases. Germline CDR1 SGHRS, CDR2 YFSETQ. This CDR3 is 15 amino acids long. V gave up 0 bases and J gave up 8 bases; unmatched junction bases: 2.

This clone has only one observation. The chain has TRBV5-1 and TRBJ2-7; 12 bases line up with TRBD2. Germline lookup yields CDR1 SGHRS and CDR2 YFSETQ. V trimming: 2 bases; J trimming: 4 bases; junction bases outside the gene matches: 1. The CDR3 runs 14 residues. In DNA, the CDR3 is TGCGCCAGCAGCTTCGGGACTAGCGGGTACGAGCAGTACTTC. This sequence encodes CASSFGTSGYEQYF.

The V gene is TRBV4-3, the J gene TRBJ1-2, with 7 bases matching TRBD1. The trim removed 3 bases at V and 2 bases at J, leaving 6 bases unmatched. Per germline, CDR1 LGHNA and CDR2 YSLEER. The CDR3 covers 15 residues. CDR3: CASSQEPGGNYGYTF. The CDR3 region has the DNA TGCGCCAGCAGCCAGGAACCAGGGGGGAACTATGGCTACACCTTC.

The chain uses TRBV10-3 and TRBJ1-5; TRBD1 agrees at 7 bases. The CDR3 is made up of 14 amino acids. V shed 5 bases, J shed 0 bases, and the junction held 1 base outside the gene matches. From germline, CDR1 is ENHRY and CDR2 SYGVKD. The CDR3 loop reads CAISRTGSNQPQHF. The CDR3 nucleotides are TGTGCCATCAGTAGGACAGGTAGCAATCAGCCCCAGCATTTT.